In its sample, the clone carrying this TCR beta chain was seen a few times. Its antigen is not identified. The sample originates from a study of human T cells and chemical hapten exposure. The CDR3 runs 13 residues. V dropped 8 bases and J dropped 4 bases, with 12 bases sitting between them. The germline V gene encodes CDR1 MNHEY and CDR2 SVGAGI. Time point of the sample: patch test 3, about 24 weeks after DPC sensitization. The treatment: therapeutic diphenylcyclopropenone sensitization with weekly scalp DPC. Overall study findings and caveats: PT1 expanded TCR counts and patch test score were linked, and their correlation was positive.

TCRdb re-analysed the RACE reads in MiXCR, keeping a single row per CDR3 protein. The sample holds tens of thousands of distinct CDR3 sequences, around 10% seen once. The chain combines TRBV6-5 with TRBJ1-3, with D perhaps matching TRBD1 (6 bases). The specimen comprised whole blood, sampled in connection with sensitization to the hapten diphenylcyclopropenone (DPC). The clonotype originates from a woman in her 50s with alopecia areata. Some clones in this sample may be carry-over from other donors' samples. DNA for the CDR3: TGTGCCAGCTCGGGGGCAGGAGGAAACACCATATATTTT. Translation gives CASSGAGGNTIYF.